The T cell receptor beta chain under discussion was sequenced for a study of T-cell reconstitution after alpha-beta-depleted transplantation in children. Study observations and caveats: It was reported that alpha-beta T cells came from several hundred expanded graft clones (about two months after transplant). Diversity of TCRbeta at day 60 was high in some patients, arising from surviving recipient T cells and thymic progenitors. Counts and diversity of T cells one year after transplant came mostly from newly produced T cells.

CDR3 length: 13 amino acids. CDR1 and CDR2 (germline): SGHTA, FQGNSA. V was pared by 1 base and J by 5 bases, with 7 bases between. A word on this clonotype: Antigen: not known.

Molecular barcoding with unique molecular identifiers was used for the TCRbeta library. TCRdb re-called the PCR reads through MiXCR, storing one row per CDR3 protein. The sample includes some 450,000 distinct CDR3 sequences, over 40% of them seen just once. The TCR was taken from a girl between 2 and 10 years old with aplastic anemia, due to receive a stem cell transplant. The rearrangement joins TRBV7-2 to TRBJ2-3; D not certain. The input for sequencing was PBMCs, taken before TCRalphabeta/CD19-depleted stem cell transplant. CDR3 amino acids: CASSLVYGDTQYF. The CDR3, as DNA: TGTGCCAGCAGCTTAGTTTACGGAGATACGCAGTATTTT. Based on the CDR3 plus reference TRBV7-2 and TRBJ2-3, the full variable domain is GAGVSQSPSNKVTEKGKDVELRCDPISGHTALYWYRQSLGQGLEFLIYFQGNSAPDKSGLPSDRFSAERTGGSVSTLTIQRTQQEDSAVYLCASSLVYGDTQYFGPGTRLTVL.